Listed below are T cell receptor beta chains from one sample, sequenced in a study of blood T cell repertoires in COVID-19. The protocol was immunoSEQ multiplex PCR, while the TCRdb copy is restricted to in-frame clones and leaves out a portion. The table lists more than 50,000 clones, nearly 90% of them singletons. The sequencing sample was made of peripheral blood. The receptors derive from a man in his fifties or sixties with active COVID-19. CDR3s include the opening cysteine and the closing phenylalanine or tryptophan. A D gene is named only where the DNA matches it firmly. The size entry is marked missing in some rows and otherwise reads once, few, many or a size class.

>NA|TRBV4-2|NA|TRBJ2-3
CASSQVDSDTDTQYF
TGTGCCAGCAGCCAAGTGGATAGCGACACAGATACGCAGTATTTT
>NA|TRBV3-1/TRBV3-2|NA|TRBJ2-3
CASRGSDTQYF
TGTGCCAGCAGGGGCTCAGATACGCAGTATTTT
>NA|TRBV11-2|NA|TRBJ1-4
CASSLGVGGPNEKLFF
TGTGCCAGCAGCTTAGGGGTCGGAGGACCAAATGAAAAACTGTTTTTT
>NA|TRBV15|NA|TRBJ2-1
CATRDRRDFHNEQFF
TGTGCCACCAGAGATCGCCGGGACTTCCACAATGAGCAGTTCTTC
>NA|TRBV5-5|TRBD2|TRBJ2-5
CASSLGSGGETQYF
TGTGCCAGCAGCTTAGGAAGCGGGGGGGAGACCCAGTACTTC
>few|TRBV15|NA|TRBJ1-2
CATSRDLGIGGGYTF
TGTGCCACCAGCAGAGATCTTGGCATCGGGGGTGGCTACACCTTC
>NA|TRBV29-1|NA|TRBJ1-1
CSVFGGSTEAFF
TGCAGCGTTTTTGGGGGGAGCACTGAAGCTTTCTTT
>NA|TRBV9|NA|TRBJ2-3
CASSPQQVAADTQYF
TGTGCCAGCAGCCCTCAACAGGTAGCGGCAGATACGCAGTATTTT
>NA|TRBV30|NA|TRBJ1-5
CAWSVQGNQPQHF
TGTGCCTGGAGTGTCCAGGGGAATCAGCCCCAGCATTTT
>NA|TRBV7-2|NA|TRBJ2-5
CASSGGGSRETQYF
TGTGCCAGCTCTGGGGGCGGGAGTCGAGAGACCCAGTACTTC
>NA|TRBV6-2/TRBV6-3|TRBD1|TRBJ2-6
CASSPKGGRLTGANVLTF
TGTGCCAGCAGTCCCAAAGGGGGCAGGCTTACTGGGGCCAACGTCCTGACTTTC
>NA|TRBV12-3/TRBV12-4|NA|TRBJ2-7
CASSQDALYEQYF
TGTGCCAGCAGTCAGGATGCTCTTTACGAGCAGTACTTC
>NA|TRBV28|TRBD1|TRBJ1-4
CASSLWTGAKLFF
TGTGCCAGCAGTTTATGGACAGGGGCAAAACTGTTTTTT
>NA|TRBV7-2|TRBD1|TRBJ1-3
CASSRRQGRNTIYF
TGTGCCAGCAGCCGTAGACAGGGCAGAAACACCATATATTTT
>NA|TRBV2|NA|TRBJ1-2
CASSDRAGYTF
TGTGCCAGCAGTGACAGGGCTGGCTACACCTTC
>NA|TRBV15|NA|TRBJ1-1
CATSRNFLGAGRNTEAFF
TGTGCCACCAGCAGAAACTTTTTAGGAGCGGGAAGGAACACTGAAGCTTTCTTT
>NA|TRBV7-2|TRBD1|TRBJ1-6
CASSLGGQGHSPLHF
TGTGCCAGCAGCTTAGGGGGACAGGGCCATTCACCCCTCCACTTT
>NA|TRBV19|NA|TRBJ2-1
CASSTRLGRSYNEQFF
TGTGCCAGTAGTACCCGACTAGGAAGATCCTACAATGAGCAGTTCTTC
>NA|TRBV18|NA|TRBJ1-1
CASSPSSGANTEAFF
TGTGCCAGCTCACCTTCTTCAGGGGCGAACACTGAAGCTTTCTTT
>NA|TRBV11-2|NA|TRBJ2-7
CASSPFGGRGEQYF
TGTGCCAGCAGCCCCTTCGGGGGACGGGGCGAGCAGTACTTC
>NA|TRBV12-3/TRBV12-4|NA|TRBJ1-2
CASSLATGDGYTF
TGTGCCAGCAGTTTAGCTACCGGGGATGGCTACACCTTC
>NA|TRBV12-2|NA|TRBJ2-7
CASRLAPGEYEQYF
TGTGCAAGTCGCTTAGCGCCAGGGGAGTACGAGCAGTACTTC
>NA|TRBV6-4|NA|TRBJ2-3
CASSPGIARDTQYF
TGTGCCAGCAGTCCGGGAATAGCACGAGATACGCAGTATTTT
>once|TRBV15|NA|TRBJ2-3
CATSRGWTEGPDTQYF
TGTGCCACCAGCAGAGGCTGGACGGAGGGTCCAGATACGCAGTATTTT
>once|TRBV7-3|NA|TRBJ2-7
CASSLIGGSDEQYF
TGTGCCAGCAGCTTAATTGGAGGAAGCGACGAGCAGTACTTC
>NA|TRBV25-1|NA|TRBJ2-7
CASRREDEQYF
TGTGCCAGCCGAAGGGAGGACGAGCAGTACTTC
>NA|TRBV4-3|TRBD1|TRBJ1-6
CASSQGDRGNSPLHF
TGCGCCAGCAGCCAAGGGGACAGGGGAAATTCACCCCTCCACTTT
>NA|TRBV10-3|NA|TRBJ2-5
CAINEGGGQETQYF
TGTGCCATCAACGAGGGAGGAGGGCAAGAGACCCAGTACTTC
>NA|TRBV28|NA|TRBJ1-4
CASSLHSRGEKLFF
TGTGCCAGCAGTTTACACAGCCGGGGAGAAAAACTGTTTTTT
>NA|TRBV21-1|NA|TRBJ2-7
CASSKPPEARGRGREQYF
TGTGCCAGCAGCAAGCCACCAGAAGCAAGGGGCAGGGGGCGAGAGCAGTACTTC
>NA|TRBV28|NA|TRBJ2-2
CASSLAGTGELFF
TGTGCCAGCAGTTTAGCGGGCACCGGGGAGCTGTTTTTT
>NA|TRBV5-1|TRBD2|TRBJ2-7
CASSQTLGLGNYEQYF
TGCGCCAGCAGCCAAACCCTCGGACTAGGGAACTACGAGCAGTACTTC
>NA|TRBV18|NA|TRBJ1-1
CASSPAGTEAFF
TGTGCCAGCTCACCTGCGGGAACTGAAGCTTTCTTT
>NA|TRBV30|NA|TRBJ1-6
CAWSRGTEGPLHF
TGTGCCTGGAGCCGTGGGACGGAGGGGCCCCTCCACTTT
>NA|TRBV5-6|TRBD1|TRBJ1-1
CASKLYRTGRKAEAFF
TGTGCCAGCAAACTATATAGGACAGGGAGGAAAGCTGAAGCTTTCTTT
>NA|TRBV6-5|NA|TRBJ2-7
CASSPYLAPTYEQYF
TGTGCCAGCAGTCCCTATCTAGCGCCGACCTACGAGCAGTACTTC
>NA|TRBV19|NA|TRBJ2-5
CASSPRGETQYF
TGTGCCAGTAGCCCCCGGGGGGAGACCCAGTACTTC
>NA|TRBV9|TRBD1|TRBJ1-1
CASSWDRNTEAFF
TGTGCCAGCAGCTGGGACAGGAACACTGAAGCTTTCTTT
>once|TRBV19|NA|TRBJ1-4
CASKPGTSNEKLFF
TGTGCCAGCAAACCCGGGACTAGTAATGAAAAACTGTTTTTT
>NA|TRBV12-3/TRBV12-4|TRBD1|TRBJ1-1
CASTLDRPNEAFF
TGTGCCAGCACCCTGGACAGGCCGAACGAAGCTTTCTTT
>NA|TRBV28|TRBD1|TRBJ1-1
CASNTGTGRPEAFF
TGTGCCAGTAATACCGGGACAGGGCGGCCTGAAGCTTTCTTT
>NA|TRBV5-1|NA|TRBJ1-1
CASSIQGTMNTEAFF
TGCGCCAGCAGCATACAGGGAACTATGAACACTGAAGCTTTCTTT
>NA|TRBV2|NA|TRBJ2-7
CASSVNRGRGIGWQYF
TGTGCCAGCAGTGTAAATCGTGGCAGGGGAATTGGCTGGCAGTACTTC
>once|TRBV10-3|NA|TRBJ2-7
CAISEGRTRGTYEQYF
TGTGCCATCAGTGAGGGGCGGACTCGGGGTACCTACGAGCAGTACTTC
>once|TRBV19|NA|TRBJ1-1
CASSIKALNTEAFF
TGTGCCAGTAGTATTAAAGCCTTGAACACTGAAGCTTTCTTT
>once|TRBV28|NA|TRBJ2-4
CASSPPVRGGIQYF
TGTGCCAGCAGTCCTCCCGTCAGGGGTGGCATTCAGTACTTC
>once|TRBV6-5|NA|TRBJ2-7
CARTGIRIEQYF
TGTGCTCGGACGGGAATTCGGATCGAGCAGTACTTC
>NA|TRBV7-8|TRBD1|TRBJ1-1
CASSLGFWDSAEAFF
TGTGCCAGCAGCTTAGGGTTTTGGGACAGTGCTGAAGCTTTCTTT
>NA|TRBV6-5|NA|TRBJ1-1
CASSLTGSGTEAFF
TGTGCCAGCAGTTTGACAGGCTCCGGCACTGAAGCTTTCTTT
>NA|TRBV7-8|NA|TRBJ1-3
CASSAWDYEISGNTIYF
TGTGCCAGCAGCGCCTGGGACTACGAAATCTCTGGAAACACCATATATTTT
>NA|TRBV6-2/TRBV6-3|NA|TRBJ1-5
CASTPGARQPQHF
TGTGCCAGCACCCCAGGGGCGAGGCAGCCCCAGCATTTT
>NA|TRBV19|TRBD2|TRBJ2-4
CASSTLRGDIQYF
TGTGCCAGTAGTACCCTCCGGGGGGACATTCAGTACTTC
>NA|TRBV19|NA|TRBJ2-3
CASSGTGLGSDTQYF
TGTGCCAGTAGCGGAACAGGGTTGGGCTCTGATACGCAGTATTTT
>NA|TRBV7-9|TRBD1|TRBJ2-7
CASSLPQGQGNHEQYF
TGTGCCAGCAGCTTACCTCAGGGACAGGGGAACCACGAGCAGTACTTC
>NA|TRBV24-1|NA|TRBJ1-2
CATSDQGTQLYGYTF
TGTGCCACCAGTGATCAGGGGACCCAACTCTATGGCTACACCTTC